These T cell receptor beta chains were read from a single sample in a study of T cell changes during pregnancy in multiple sclerosis. The data were produced by immunoSEQ multiplex PCR, yet TCRdb's version contains in-frame clones alone and is incomplete. This sample has tens of thousands of clones; 75% to 95% occur once, and the top ten carry 0.45% to 0.6%. The sample was CD4+ T cells from peripheral blood mononuclear cells, taken in the second trimester of pregnancy. The receptors here all came from a female donor with multiple sclerosis, enrolled in a pregnancy study. The CDR3 runs from the conserved cysteine through the conserved F or W. Fields, in order: J gene, V gene, CDR3 protein.

j_gene: TRBJ1-2; v_gene: TRBV5-4; CDR3aa: CASSLEGTTYGYTF
j_gene: TRBJ2-1; v_gene: TRBV19; CDR3aa: CASSTASGTGSYNEQFF
j_gene: TRBJ2-7; v_gene: TRBV7-2; CDR3aa: CASSTGTGSYEQYF
j_gene: TRBJ1-3; v_gene: TRBV5-1; CDR3aa: CASSLTGFSGNTIYF
j_gene: TRBJ1-1; v_gene: TRBV2; CDR3aa: CASSVQGPNTEAFF
j_gene: TRBJ1-1; v_gene: TRBV5-1; CDR3aa: CASSRADTSNTEAFF
j_gene: TRBJ1-4; v_gene: TRBV5-1; CDR3aa: CASSQDRANEKLFF
j_gene: TRBJ2-3; v_gene: TRBV30; CDR3aa: CAWSVGLAGGTDTQYF
j_gene: TRBJ2-7; v_gene: TRBV5-4; CDR3aa: CASSLAGQVQYF
j_gene: TRBJ1-4; v_gene: TRBV19; CDR3aa: CASSPLGQGGEKLFF
j_gene: TRBJ2-5; v_gene: TRBV28; CDR3aa: CASRDSGRLGQETQYF
j_gene: TRBJ2-2; v_gene: TRBV7-3; CDR3aa: CASSPTGGGANTGELFF
j_gene: TRBJ2-7; v_gene: TRBV5-1; CDR3aa: CASSQNGAGIAYEQYF
j_gene: TRBJ2-1; v_gene: TRBV5-8; CDR3aa: CASIASGVPGPYNEQFF
j_gene: TRBJ1-2; v_gene: TRBV4-1; CDR3aa: CASSQDPGRVYGYTF
j_gene: TRBJ2-1; v_gene: TRBV7-8; CDR3aa: CASSLPLGQSSYNEQFF
j_gene: TRBJ2-5; v_gene: TRBV7-6; CDR3aa: CASSLSIQETQYF
j_gene: TRBJ2-5; v_gene: TRBV5-6; CDR3aa: CASSGRDYQETQYF
j_gene: TRBJ2-7; v_gene: TRBV21-1; CDR3aa: CASSKQWRARLMRQYF
j_gene: TRBJ1-5; v_gene: TRBV5-5; CDR3aa: CASSRQQGTNQPQHF
j_gene: TRBJ1-1; v_gene: TRBV6-1; CDR3aa: CASSGDRGRAEAFF
j_gene: TRBJ1-1; v_gene: TRBV7-6; CDR3aa: CASSRIQGLNTEAFF
j_gene: TRBJ2-2; v_gene: TRBV28; CDR3aa: CASSRLSGNTGELFF
j_gene: TRBJ2-5; v_gene: TRBV4-1; CDR3aa: CASSQTSREQTQYF
j_gene: TRBJ2-7; v_gene: TRBV2; CDR3aa: CASTPDRRPYEQYF
j_gene: TRBJ2-7; v_gene: TRBV20-1; CDR3aa: CSADRAREQYF
j_gene: TRBJ2-7; v_gene: TRBV28; CDR3aa: CASSPPGVTYEQYF
j_gene: TRBJ1-4; v_gene: TRBV5-6; CDR3aa: CASSLVSAGVGEKLFF
j_gene: TRBJ2-1; v_gene: TRBV2; CDR3aa: CASSGEEQFF
j_gene: TRBJ1-2; v_gene: TRBV27; CDR3aa: CASSLKGAPNYGYTF
j_gene: TRBJ2-7; v_gene: TRBV1; CDR3aa: CTSSQDRLAGTYEQYF
j_gene: TRBJ1-2; v_gene: TRBV7-2; CDR3aa: CASSLGSGLIYGYTF
j_gene: TRBJ2-2; v_gene: TRBV10-3; CDR3aa: CAISGGTGGRNTGELFF
j_gene: TRBJ1-1; v_gene: TRBV7-3; CDR3aa: CASSLTRNTEAFF
j_gene: TRBJ2-2; v_gene: TRBV6-1; CDR3aa: CASSELPTSGTGELFF